Listed below are T cell receptor beta chains from one sample, sequenced in a study of T cells in Graves' hyperthyroidism and ophthalmopathy. From the multiplex PCR reads, TCRdb called clonotypes with MiXCR, one entry per CDR3 protein. Here the sample spans under 250,000 distinct CDR3 sequences, roughly 18% being singletons. Sequencing was carried out using blood. These receptor sequences come from a man aged 50-59 years with Graves' hyperthyroidism. Both conserved end residues are part of each CDR3. The D gene is left open where the match is weak. Expanded clones get a size class; other rows say once, few or many, or leave the size out.

V: TRBV10-3; size: .; D: TRBD2; J: TRBJ2-1; length: 15; CDR3: CAISPTSGNYNEQFF; DNA: TGTGCCATCAGCCCGACTAGCGGGAACTACAATGAGCAGTTCTTC
V: TRBV9; size: .; D: .; J: TRBJ1-4; length: 14; CDR3: CASSLGGANEKLFF; DNA: TGTGCCAGCAGCCTGGGGGGGGCTAATGAAAAACTGTTTTTT
V: TRBV2; size: many; D: TRBD2; J: TRBJ2-1; length: 14; CDR3: CASSVTSASVEQFF; DNA: TGTGCCAGCAGTGTGACTAGCGCGAGCGTGGAGCAGTTCTTC
V: TRBV20-1; size: .; D: TRBD2; J: TRBJ2-3; length: 17; CDR3: CSAREAYLAGVVDTQYF; DNA: TGCAGTGCTAGAGAGGCTTATCTAGCGGGAGTTGTAGATACGCAGTATTTT
V: TRBV28; size: many; D: .; J: TRBJ2-7; length: 12; CDR3: CASRSVGYEQYF; DNA: TGTGCCAGCAGGTCCGTGGGCTACGAGCAGTACTTC
V: TRBV6-1; size: many; D: TRBD2; J: TRBJ2-7; length: 16; CDR3: CASSILSSGGTYEQYF; DNA: TGTGCCAGCAGCATCCTATCTAGCGGAGGAACCTACGAGCAGTACTTC
V: TRBV6-2/TRBV6-3; size: few; D: .; J: TRBJ2-7; length: 17; CDR3: CASSYSIGGPHSYEQYF; DNA: TGTGCCAGCAGTTACTCGATTGGAGGGCCCCACTCCTACGAGCAGTACTTC
V: TRBV14; size: .; D: TRBD1; J: TRBJ2-7; length: 16; CDR3: CASSPWDRSSSYEQYF; DNA: TGTGCCAGCAGCCCATGGGACAGGTCGAGCTCCTACGAGCAGTACTTC
V: TRBV28; size: many; D: .; J: TRBJ2-2; length: 18; CDR3: CATRRREWGKRGTGELFF; DNA: TGTGCCACAAGGCGCCGAGAGTGGGGGAAACGGGGCACCGGGGAGCTGTTTTTT
V: TRBV24-1; size: .; D: .; J: TRBJ2-1; length: 12; CDR3: CATGSSYNEQFF; DNA: TGTGCCACCGGGAGCTCCTACAATGAGCAGTTCTTC
V: TRBV20-1; size: many; D: TRBD1; J: TRBJ2-7; length: 13; CDR3: CSAQRDSSYEQYF; DNA: TGCAGTGCCCAAAGGGACAGCTCCTACGAGCAGTACTTC
V: TRBV5-1; size: many; D: TRBD1; J: TRBJ1-1; length: 17; CDR3: CASGVRATGGVNTEAFF; DNA: TGCGCCAGCGGCGTTAGAGCCACAGGGGGCGTGAACACTGAAGCTTTCTTT
V: TRBV11-2; size: .; D: TRBD2; J: TRBJ2-1; length: 19; CDR3: CASSLDRGLAGGMYNEQFF; DNA: TGTGCCAGCAGCTTAGATCGGGGACTAGCGGGAGGGATGTACAATGAGCAGTTCTTC
V: TRBV7-9; size: few; D: TRBD2; J: TRBJ2-7; length: 17; CDR3: CASSLRTSGFTRHEQYF; DNA: TGTGCCAGCAGCTTAAGAACTAGCGGGTTTACTCGGCACGAGCAGTACTTC
V: TRBV18; size: .; D: .; J: TRBJ2-5; length: 15; CDR3: CASSPGMGSEETQYF; DNA: TGTGCCAGCTCACCAGGAATGGGGAGTGAGGAGACCCAGTACTTC
V: TRBV7-2; size: many; D: .; J: TRBJ2-1; length: 12; CDR3: CASSYSRNEQFF; DNA: TGTGCCAGCAGCTATAGCCGCAATGAGCAGTTCTTC
V: TRBV7-2; size: .; D: TRBD1; J: TRBJ2-2; length: 15; CDR3: CASSSRQGGAGELFF; DNA: TGTGCCAGCAGCTCCAGACAGGGGGGCGCCGGGGAGCTGTTTTTT
V: TRBV29-1; size: few; D: TRBD2; J: TRBJ2-1; length: 16; CDR3: CSVDEDSGSGGNEQFF; DNA: TGCAGCGTTGATGAGGATAGCGGGAGTGGGGGCAATGAGCAGTTCTTC
V: TRBV5-1; size: many; D: .; J: TRBJ2-3; length: 15; CDR3: CASSHSRGGTDTQYF; DNA: TGCGCCAGCAGCCATTCTAGGGGTGGCACAGATACGCAGTATTTT
V: TRBV30; size: few; D: TRBD2; J: TRBJ2-3; length: 14; CDR3: CAWSTGLAGDTQYF; DNA: TGTGCCTGGAGTACTGGACTAGCGGGAGATACGCAGTATTTT
V: TRBV2; size: .; D: .; J: TRBJ2-6; length: 15; CDR3: CASSTGSAGANVLTF; DNA: TGTGCCAGCAGCACAGGTTCTGCGGGGGCCAACGTCCTGACTTTC
V: TRBV6-1; size: many; D: TRBD1; J: TRBJ1-2; length: 13; CDR3: CASRRQGNYGYTF; DNA: TGTGCCAGCAGGAGACAGGGGAACTATGGCTACACCTTC
V: TRBV5-1; size: few; D: TRBD1; J: TRBJ1-1; length: 14; CDR3: CASSVTGMNTEAFF; DNA: TGCGCCAGCAGCGTGACAGGGATGAACACTGAAGCTTTCTTT
V: TRBV11-3; size: many; D: TRBD2; J: TRBJ2-1; length: 14; CDR3: CASSLGRARDEQFF; DNA: TGTGCCAGCAGCCTCGGGAGGGCCCGAGATGAGCAGTTCTTC
V: TRBV28; size: .; D: TRBD1; J: TRBJ1-1; length: 14; CDR3: CASRGGQGGARAFF; DNA: TGTGCCAGCAGGGGCGGACAGGGTGGTGCTAGGGCTTTCTTT
V: TRBV5-1; size: .; D: .; J: TRBJ1-4; length: 13; CDR3: CASSREAEGELFF; DNA: TGCGCCAGCAGTCGAGAGGCCGAAGGGGAACTGTTTTTT
V: TRBV20-1; size: .; D: .; J: TRBJ2-7; length: 17; CDR3: CSARVGIALTFPYEQYF; DNA: TGCAGTGCTAGAGTAGGAATAGCGCTAACTTTCCCCTACGAGCAGTACTTC
V: TRBV28; size: many; D: TRBD1; J: TRBJ1-2; length: 16; CDR3: CASTNLPTGGNRGYTF; DNA: TGTGCCAGCACCAACCTTCCGACAGGGGGGAACAGAGGCTACACCTTC
V: TRBV5-8; size: .; D: .; J: TRBJ2-7; length: 16; CDR3: CASSTKGRRSSYEQYF; DNA: TGTGCCAGCAGCACGAAGGGTAGGAGGTCCTCCTACGAGCAGTACTTC
V: TRBV20-1; size: .; D: TRBD2; J: TRBJ2-3; length: 17; CDR3: CSARYRLAGRGTDTQYF; DNA: TGCAGTGCTAGATATCGATTAGCGGGAAGAGGGACAGATACGCAGTATTTT
V: TRBV4-1; size: few; D: TRBD2; J: TRBJ2-2; length: 18; CDR3: CASSQDPRGSGRTGELFF; DNA: TGCGCCAGCAGCCAAGATCCCCGGGGTAGCGGGCGTACCGGGGAGCTGTTTTTT
V: TRBV12-3/TRBV12-4; size: many; D: .; J: TRBJ2-3; length: 15; CDR3: CASRSGTFAADTQYF; DNA: TGTGCCAGCAGATCGGGAACCTTTGCAGCGGATACGCAGTATTTT
V: TRBV6-6; size: few; D: .; J: TRBJ2-1; length: 17; CDR3: CASSYSAGRGGSGEQFF; DNA: TGTGCCAGCAGTTACTCGGCGGGCAGGGGAGGGTCGGGTGAGCAGTTCTTC